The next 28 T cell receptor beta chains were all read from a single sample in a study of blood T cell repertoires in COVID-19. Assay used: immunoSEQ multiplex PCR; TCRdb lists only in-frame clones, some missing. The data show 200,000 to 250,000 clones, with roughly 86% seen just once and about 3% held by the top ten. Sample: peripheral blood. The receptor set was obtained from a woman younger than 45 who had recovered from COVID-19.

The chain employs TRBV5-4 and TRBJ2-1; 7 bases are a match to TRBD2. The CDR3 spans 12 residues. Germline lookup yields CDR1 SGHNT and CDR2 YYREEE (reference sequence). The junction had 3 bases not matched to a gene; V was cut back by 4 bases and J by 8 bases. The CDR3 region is CASSHGGDEQFF. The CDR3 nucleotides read TGTGCCAGCAGCCATGGGGGGGATGAGCAGTTCTTC.

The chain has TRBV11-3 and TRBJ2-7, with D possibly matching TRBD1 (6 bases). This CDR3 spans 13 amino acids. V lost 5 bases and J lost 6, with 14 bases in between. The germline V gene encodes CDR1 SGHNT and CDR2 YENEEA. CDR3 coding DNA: TGTGCCAGCAGCCCGGACAGTGCCACCGAGCAGTACTTC. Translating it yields CASSPDSATEQYF.

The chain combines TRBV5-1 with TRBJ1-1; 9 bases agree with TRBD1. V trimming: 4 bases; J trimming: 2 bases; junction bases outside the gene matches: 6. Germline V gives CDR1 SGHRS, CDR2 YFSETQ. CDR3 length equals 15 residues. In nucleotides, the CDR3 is TGCGCCAGCAGCATGGGACAGGGCATCAACACTGAAGCTTTCTTT. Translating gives CASSMGQGINTEAFF.

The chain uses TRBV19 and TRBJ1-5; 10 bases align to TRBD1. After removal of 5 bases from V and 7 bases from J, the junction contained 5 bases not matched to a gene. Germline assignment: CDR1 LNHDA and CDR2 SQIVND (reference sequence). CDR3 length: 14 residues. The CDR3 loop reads CASSRQGAIQPQHF. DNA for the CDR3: TGTGCCAGTAGTCGACAGGGGGCAATCCAGCCCCAGCATTTT.

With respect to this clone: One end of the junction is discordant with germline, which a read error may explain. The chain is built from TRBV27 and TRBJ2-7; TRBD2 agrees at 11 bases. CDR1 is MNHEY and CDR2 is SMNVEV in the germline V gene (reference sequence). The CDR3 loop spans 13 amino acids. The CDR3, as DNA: TGTGCCAGCAGTTTGGGGGGACTAGCGGACTTGGACTTC. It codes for CASSLGGLADLDF.

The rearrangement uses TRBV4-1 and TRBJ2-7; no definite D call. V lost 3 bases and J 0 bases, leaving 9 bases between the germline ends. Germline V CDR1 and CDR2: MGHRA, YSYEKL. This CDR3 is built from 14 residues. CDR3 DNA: TGCGCCAGCAGCCAGAGACTGATCTCCTACGAGCAGTACTTC. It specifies CASSQRLISYEQYF.

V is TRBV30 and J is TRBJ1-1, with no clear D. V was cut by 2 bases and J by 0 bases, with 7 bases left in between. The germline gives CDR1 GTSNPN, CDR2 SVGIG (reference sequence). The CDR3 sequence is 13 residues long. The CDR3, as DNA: TGTGCCTGGAGTAGAACTTTGAACACTGAAGCTTTCTTT. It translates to CAWSRTLNTEAFF.

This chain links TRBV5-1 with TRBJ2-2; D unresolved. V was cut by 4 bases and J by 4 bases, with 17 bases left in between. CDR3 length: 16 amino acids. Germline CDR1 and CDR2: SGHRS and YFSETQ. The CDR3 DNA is TGCGCCAGCAGCGTAAGTCTCGGCGGTGTCACCGGGGAGCTGTTTTTT. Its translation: CASSVSLGGVTGELFF.

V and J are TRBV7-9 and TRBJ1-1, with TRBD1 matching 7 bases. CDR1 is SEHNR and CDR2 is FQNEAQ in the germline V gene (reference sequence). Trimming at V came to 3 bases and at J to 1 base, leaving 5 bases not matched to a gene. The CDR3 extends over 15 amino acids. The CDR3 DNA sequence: TGTGCCAGCAGCTTTTACAGGGGCTCGAACACTGAAGCTTTCTTT. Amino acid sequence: CASSFYRGSNTEAFF.

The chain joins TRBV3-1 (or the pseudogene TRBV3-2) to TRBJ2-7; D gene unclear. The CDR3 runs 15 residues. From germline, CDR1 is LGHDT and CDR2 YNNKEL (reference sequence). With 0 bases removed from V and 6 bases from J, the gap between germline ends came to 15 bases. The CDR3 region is CASSQDPSLKLEQYF. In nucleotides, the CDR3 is TGTGCCAGCAGCCAAGACCCCTCCTTAAAGCTCGAGCAGTACTTC.

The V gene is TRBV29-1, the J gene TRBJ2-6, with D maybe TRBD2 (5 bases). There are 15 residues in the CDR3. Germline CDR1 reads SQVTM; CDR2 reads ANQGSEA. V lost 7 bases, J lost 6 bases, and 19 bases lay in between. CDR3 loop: CSAPRDGSSANVLTF. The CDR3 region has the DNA TGCAGCGCCCCCCGGGATGGATCATCGGCCAACGTCCTGACTTTC.

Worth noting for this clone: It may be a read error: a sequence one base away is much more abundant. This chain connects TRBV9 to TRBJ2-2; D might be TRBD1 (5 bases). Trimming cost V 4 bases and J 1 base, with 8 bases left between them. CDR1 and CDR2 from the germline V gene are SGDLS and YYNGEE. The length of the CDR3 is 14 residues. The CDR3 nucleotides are TGTGCCAGCAGCACTGACAGGAACACCGGGGAGCTGTTTTTT. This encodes CASSTDRNTGELFF.

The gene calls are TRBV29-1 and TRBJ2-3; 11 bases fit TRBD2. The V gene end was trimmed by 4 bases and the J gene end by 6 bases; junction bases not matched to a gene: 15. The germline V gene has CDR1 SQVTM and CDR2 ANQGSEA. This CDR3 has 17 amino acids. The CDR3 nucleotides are TGCAGCGTTGCGCTAGCGGGGGGCCACTCCCGTGCGGATACGCAGTATTTT. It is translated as CSVALAGGHSRADTQYF.

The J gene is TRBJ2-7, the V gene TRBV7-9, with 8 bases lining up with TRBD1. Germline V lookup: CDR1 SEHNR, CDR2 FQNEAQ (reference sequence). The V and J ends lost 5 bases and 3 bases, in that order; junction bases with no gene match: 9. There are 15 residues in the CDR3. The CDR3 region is CASSDPGTGLYEQYF. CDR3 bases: TGTGCCAGCAGCGACCCCGGGACAGGACTCTACGAGCAGTACTTC. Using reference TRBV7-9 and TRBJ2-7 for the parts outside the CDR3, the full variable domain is DTGVSQNPRHKITKRGQNVTFRCDPISEHNRLYWYRQTLGQGPEFLTYFQNEAQLEKSRLLSDRFSAERPKGSFSTLEIQRTEQGDSAMYLCASSDPGTGLYEQYFGPGTRLTVT.

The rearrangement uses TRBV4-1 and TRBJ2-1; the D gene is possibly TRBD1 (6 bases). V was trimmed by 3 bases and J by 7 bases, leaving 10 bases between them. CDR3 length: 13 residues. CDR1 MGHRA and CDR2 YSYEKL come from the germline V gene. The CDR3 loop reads CASSQDDRNEQFF. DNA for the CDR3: TGCGCCAGCAGCCAGGATGACAGGAATGAGCAGTTCTTC.

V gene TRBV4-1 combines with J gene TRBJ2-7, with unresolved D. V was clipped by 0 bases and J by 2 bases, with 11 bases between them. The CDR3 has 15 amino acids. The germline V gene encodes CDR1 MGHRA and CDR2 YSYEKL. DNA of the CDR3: TGCGCCAGCAGCCAAGAGAGCGTTAGTACCTACGAGCAGTACTTC. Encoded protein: CASSQESVSTYEQYF.

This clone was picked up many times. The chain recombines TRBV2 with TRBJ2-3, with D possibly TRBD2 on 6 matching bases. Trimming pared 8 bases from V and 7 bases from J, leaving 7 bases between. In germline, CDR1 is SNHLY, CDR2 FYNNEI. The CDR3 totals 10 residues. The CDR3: CASGGNTQYF. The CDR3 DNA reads TGTGCCAGCGGCGGGAATACGCAGTATTTT.

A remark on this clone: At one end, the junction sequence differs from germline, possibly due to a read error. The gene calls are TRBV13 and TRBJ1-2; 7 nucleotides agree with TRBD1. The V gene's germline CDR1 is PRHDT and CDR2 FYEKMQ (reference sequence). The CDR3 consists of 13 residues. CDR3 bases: TGTGCCAGCAGCTTAGTAGGCCGGGACAGAAAGGACTTC. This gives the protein CASSLVGRDRKDF.

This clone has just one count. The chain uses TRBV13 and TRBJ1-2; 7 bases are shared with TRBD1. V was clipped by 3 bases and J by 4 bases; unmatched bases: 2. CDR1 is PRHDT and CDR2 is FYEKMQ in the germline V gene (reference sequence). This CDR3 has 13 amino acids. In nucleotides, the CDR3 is TGTGCCAGCAGCTTCGACAGGGCCTATGGCTACACCTTC. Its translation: CASSFDRAYGYTF.

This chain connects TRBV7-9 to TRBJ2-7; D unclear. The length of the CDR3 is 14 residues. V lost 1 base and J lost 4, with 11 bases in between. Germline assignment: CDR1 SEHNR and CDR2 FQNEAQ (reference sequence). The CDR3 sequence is CASSLGVGLYEQYF. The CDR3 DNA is TGTGCCAGCAGCTTAGGGGTGGGCCTTTACGAGCAGTACTTC.

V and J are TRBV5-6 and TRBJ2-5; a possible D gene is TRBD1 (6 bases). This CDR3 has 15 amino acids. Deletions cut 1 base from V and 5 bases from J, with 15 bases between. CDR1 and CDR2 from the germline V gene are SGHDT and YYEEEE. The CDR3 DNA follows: TGTGCCAGCAGCTTGCAACAGGGAAGAGGGGAGACCCAGTACTTC. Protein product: CASSLQQGRGETQYF.

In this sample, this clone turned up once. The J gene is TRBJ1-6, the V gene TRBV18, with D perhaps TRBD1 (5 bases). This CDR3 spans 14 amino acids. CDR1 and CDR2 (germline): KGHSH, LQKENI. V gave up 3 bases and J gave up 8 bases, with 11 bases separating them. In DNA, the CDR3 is TGTGCCAGCTCACCTGGGGGGTTGGATTCACCCCTCCACTTT. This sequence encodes CASSPGGLDSPLHF. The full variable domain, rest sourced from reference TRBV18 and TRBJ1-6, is NAGVMQNPRHLVRRRGQEARLRCSPMKGHSHVYWYRQLPEEGLKFMVYLQKENIIDESGMPKERFSAEFPKEGPSILRIQQVVRGDSAAYFCASSPGGLDSPLHFGNGTRLTVT.

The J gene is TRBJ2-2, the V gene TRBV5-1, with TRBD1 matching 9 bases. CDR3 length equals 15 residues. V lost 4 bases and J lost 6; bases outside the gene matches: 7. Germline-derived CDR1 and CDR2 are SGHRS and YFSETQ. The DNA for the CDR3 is TGCGCCAGCAGCACCACAGGGGGCGCCTCCGGGGAGCTGTTTTTT. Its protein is CASSTTGGASGELFF.

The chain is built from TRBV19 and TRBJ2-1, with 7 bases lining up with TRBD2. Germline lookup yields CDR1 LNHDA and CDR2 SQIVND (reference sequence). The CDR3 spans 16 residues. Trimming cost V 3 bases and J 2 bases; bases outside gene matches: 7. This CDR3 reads CASSMGRSGTYNEQFF. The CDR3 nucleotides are TGTGCCAGTAGTATGGGTAGGAGCGGGACCTACAATGAGCAGTTCTTC.

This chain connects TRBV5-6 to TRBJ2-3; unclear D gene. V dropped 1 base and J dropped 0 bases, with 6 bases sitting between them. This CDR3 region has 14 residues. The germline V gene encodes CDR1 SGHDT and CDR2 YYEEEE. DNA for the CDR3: TGTGCCAGCAGCTTGCCCCAGAGCACAGATACGCAGTATTTT. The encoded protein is CASSLPQSTDTQYF. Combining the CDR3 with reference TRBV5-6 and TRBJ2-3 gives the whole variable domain DAGVTQSPTHLIKTRGQQVTLRCSPKSGHDTVSWYQQALGQGPQFIFQYYEEEERQRGNFPDRFSGHQFPNYSSELNVNALLLGDSALYLCASSLPQSTDTQYFGPGTRLTVL.

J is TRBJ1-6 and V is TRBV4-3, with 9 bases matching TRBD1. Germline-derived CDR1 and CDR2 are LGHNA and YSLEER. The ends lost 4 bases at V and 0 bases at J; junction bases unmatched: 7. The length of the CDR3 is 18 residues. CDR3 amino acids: CASSLISTGGSYNSPLHF. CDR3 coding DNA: TGCGCCAGCAGCCTAATATCGACAGGGGGCTCCTATAATTCACCCCTCCACTTT.

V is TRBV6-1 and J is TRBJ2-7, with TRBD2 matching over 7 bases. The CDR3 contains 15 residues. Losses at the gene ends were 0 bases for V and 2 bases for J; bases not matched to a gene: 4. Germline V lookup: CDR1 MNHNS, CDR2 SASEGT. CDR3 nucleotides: TGTGCCAGCAGTGAAGCGGGCGGGAGCACCTACGAGCAGTACTTC. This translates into CASSEAGGSTYEQYF.

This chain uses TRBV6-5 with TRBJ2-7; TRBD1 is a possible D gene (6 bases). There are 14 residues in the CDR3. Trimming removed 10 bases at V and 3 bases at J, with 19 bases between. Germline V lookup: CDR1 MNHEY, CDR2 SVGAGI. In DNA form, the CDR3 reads TGTGCCACCAGGGGCACACCGTCGGTCTACGAGCAGTACTTC. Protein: CATRGTPSVYEQYF.